The TCR beta chain described here comes from a study of neurological immune-mediated disorders. Study observations and caveats: Patients with HTLV-1-associated myelopathy had the highest level of TCR clonal expansion, whereas patients with multiple sclerosis had the lowest level, falling beneath the level found in healthy controls. TCR-beta repertoires seemed private in all groups, with no expanded CDR3 amino acid sequences shared.

The length of the CDR3 is 14 residues. Germline V gene lookup returns CDR1 DFQATT and CDR2 SNEGSKA (reference sequence). Trimming shortened V by 1 base and J by 2 bases, and 11 bases separated the two germline ends. This clonotype was counted at least ten times. The antigen is unknown. TCRdb re-called the 5' RACE reads with MiXCR, one entry per CDR3 protein. The repertoire holds 40,000 to 55,000 distinct CDR3 sequences, over 5.5% seen once, with approximately 1.5% in the top ten. Sorted libraries were made with some 1 million CD4+ or CD8+ T cells. V and J are TRBV20-1 and TRBJ2-5; the D gene is possibly TRBD2 (5 bases). This TCR derives from a woman aged 18-29 years with multiple sclerosis. Sequenced: CD4+ T cells from blood. The DNA of the CDR3 is TGCAGTGCTAGAGTAGTGGGGAGACAAGAGACCCAGTACTTC. Amino acids: CSARVVGRQETQYF.